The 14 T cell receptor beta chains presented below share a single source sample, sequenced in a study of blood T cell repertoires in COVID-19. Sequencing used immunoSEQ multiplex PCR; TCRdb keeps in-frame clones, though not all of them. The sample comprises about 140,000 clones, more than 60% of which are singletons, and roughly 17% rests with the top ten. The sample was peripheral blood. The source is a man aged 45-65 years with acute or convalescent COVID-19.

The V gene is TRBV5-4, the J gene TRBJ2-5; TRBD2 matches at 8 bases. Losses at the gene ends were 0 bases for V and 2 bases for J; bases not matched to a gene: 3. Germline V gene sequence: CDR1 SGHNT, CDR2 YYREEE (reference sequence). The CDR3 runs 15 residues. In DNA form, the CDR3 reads TGTGCCAGCAGCTTGGAGAGCGGGGGTCAAGAGACCCAGTACTTC. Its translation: CASSLESGGQETQYF.

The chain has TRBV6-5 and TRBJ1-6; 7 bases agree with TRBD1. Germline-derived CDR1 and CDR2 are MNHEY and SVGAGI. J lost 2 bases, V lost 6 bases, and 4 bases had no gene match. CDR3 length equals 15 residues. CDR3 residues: CASRGQITYNSPLHF. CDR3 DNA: TGTGCCAGCAGGGGACAGATAACCTATAATTCACCCCTCCACTTT.

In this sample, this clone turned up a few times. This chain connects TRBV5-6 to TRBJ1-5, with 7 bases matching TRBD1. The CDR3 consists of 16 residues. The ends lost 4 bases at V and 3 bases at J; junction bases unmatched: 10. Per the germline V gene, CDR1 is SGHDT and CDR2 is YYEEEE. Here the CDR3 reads CASSRRVTGDNQPQHF. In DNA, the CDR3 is TGTGCCAGCAGCCGTAGGGTAACAGGGGACAATCAGCCCCAGCATTTT.

The CDR3 loop is CASSYSGGGYTF. Written as DNA, the CDR3 is TGTGCCAGCAGTTACTCTGGAGGTGGCTACACCTTC. The rearrangement joins TRBV6-5 to TRBJ1-2; no definite D call. This CDR3 is 12 amino acids long. Per germline, CDR1 MNHEY and CDR2 SVGAGI. V lost 0 bases, J lost 7 bases, and 6 bases lay in between.

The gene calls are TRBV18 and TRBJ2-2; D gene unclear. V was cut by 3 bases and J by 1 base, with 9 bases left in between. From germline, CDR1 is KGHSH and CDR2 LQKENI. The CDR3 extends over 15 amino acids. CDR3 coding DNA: TGTGCCAGCTCACCGGCCAGACTGAACACCGGGGAGCTGTTTTTT. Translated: CASSPARLNTGELFF.

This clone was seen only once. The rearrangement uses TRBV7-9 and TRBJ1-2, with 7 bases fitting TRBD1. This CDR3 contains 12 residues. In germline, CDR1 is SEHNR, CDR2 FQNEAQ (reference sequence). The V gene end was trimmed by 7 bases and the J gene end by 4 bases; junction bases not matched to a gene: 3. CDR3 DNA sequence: TGTGCCAGCACCCAGGGGGGCTATGGCTACACCTTC. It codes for CASTQGGYGYTF. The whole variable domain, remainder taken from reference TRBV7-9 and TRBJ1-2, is DTGVSQNPRHKITKRGQNVTFRCDPISEHNRLYWYRQTLGQGPEFLTYFQNEAQLEKSRLLSDRFSAERPKGSFSTLEIQRTEQGDSAMYLCASTQGGYGYTFGSGTRLTVV.

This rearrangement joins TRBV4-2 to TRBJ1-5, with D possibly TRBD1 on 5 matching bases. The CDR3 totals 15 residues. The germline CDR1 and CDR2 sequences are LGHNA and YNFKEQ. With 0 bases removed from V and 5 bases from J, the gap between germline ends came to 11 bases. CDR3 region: CASSQERTTYQPQHF. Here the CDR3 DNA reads TGTGCCAGCAGCCAAGAGCGGACAACGTATCAGCCCCAGCATTTT.

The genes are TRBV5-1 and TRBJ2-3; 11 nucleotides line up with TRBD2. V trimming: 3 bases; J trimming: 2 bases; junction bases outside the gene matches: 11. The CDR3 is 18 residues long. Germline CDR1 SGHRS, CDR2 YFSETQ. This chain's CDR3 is CASSSQLAGGLITDTQYF. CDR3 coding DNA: TGCGCCAGCAGCTCACAGTTAGCGGGGGGGCTGATCACAGATACGCAGTATTTT.

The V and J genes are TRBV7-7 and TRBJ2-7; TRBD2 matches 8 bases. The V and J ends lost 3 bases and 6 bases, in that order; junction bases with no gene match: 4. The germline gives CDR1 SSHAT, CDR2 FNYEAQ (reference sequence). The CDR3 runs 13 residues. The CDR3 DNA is TGTGCCAGCAGCTTGGGACTAGAGGGCGAGCAGTACGTC. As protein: CASSLGLEGEQYV.

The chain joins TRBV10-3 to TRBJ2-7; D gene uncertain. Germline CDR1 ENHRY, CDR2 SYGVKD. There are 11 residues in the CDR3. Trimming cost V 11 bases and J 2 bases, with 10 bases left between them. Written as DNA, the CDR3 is TGTGCCTCCGGCGGAACCTACGAGCAGTACGTC. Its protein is CASGGTYEQYV.

The DNA of the CDR3 is TGTGCCAGCAGCTTGGGAGAGGGCCGAAGAGGCAATCAGCCCCAGCATTTT. This translates into CASSLGEGRRGNQPQHF. The chain recombines TRBV5-6 with TRBJ1-5; D unresolved. Germline V CDR1 and CDR2: SGHDT, YYEEEE. The CDR3 consists of 17 residues. Trimming took off 0 bases at V and 2 bases at J, with 15 bases between the two ends. Full variable domain (remainder filled in from reference TRBV5-6 and TRBJ1-5): DAGVTQSPTHLIKTRGQQVTLRCSPKSGHDTVSWYQQALGQGPQFIFQYYEEEERQRGNFPDRFSGHQFPNYSSELNVNALLLGDSALYLCASSLGEGRRGNQPQHFGDGTRLSIL.

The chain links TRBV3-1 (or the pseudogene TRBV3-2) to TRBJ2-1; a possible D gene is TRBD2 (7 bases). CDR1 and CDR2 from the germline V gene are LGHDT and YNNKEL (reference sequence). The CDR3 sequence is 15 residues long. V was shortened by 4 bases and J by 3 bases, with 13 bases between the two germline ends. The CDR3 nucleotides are TGTGCCAGCAGCCCGACGGGGGGCGGCTACAATGAGCAGTTCTTC. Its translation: CASSPTGGGYNEQFF.

The CDR3 DNA is TGTGCCAGCACCTGGGGCGGACGAACACCCCTCCACTTT. This translates into CASTWGGRTPLHF. The chain joins TRBV27 to TRBJ1-6; TRBD1 is a possible D gene (5 bases). Trimming took 7 bases from V and 11 from J, leaving 15 bases between them. Germline V CDR1 and CDR2: MNHEY, SMNVEV (reference sequence). The CDR3 runs 13 residues.

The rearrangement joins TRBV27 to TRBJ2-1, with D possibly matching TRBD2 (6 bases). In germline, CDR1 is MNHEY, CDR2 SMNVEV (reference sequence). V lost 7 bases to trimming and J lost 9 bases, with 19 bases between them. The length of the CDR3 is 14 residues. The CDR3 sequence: CASIGGDPPPEQFF. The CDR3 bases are TGTGCCAGCATCGGCGGGGACCCTCCCCCTGAGCAGTTCTTC.